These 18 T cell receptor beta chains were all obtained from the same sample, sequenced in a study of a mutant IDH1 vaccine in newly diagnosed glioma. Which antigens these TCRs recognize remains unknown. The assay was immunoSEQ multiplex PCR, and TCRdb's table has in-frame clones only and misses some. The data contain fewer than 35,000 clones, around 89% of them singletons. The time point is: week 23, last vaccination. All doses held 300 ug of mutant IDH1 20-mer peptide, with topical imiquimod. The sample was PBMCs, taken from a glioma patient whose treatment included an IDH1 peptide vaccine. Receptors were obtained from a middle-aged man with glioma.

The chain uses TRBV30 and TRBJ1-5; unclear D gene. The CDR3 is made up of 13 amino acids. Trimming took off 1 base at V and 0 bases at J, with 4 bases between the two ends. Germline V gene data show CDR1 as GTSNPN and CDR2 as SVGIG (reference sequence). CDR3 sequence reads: CAWSADSNQPQHF. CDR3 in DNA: TGTGCCTGGAGTGCAGATAGCAATCAGCCCCAGCATTTT.

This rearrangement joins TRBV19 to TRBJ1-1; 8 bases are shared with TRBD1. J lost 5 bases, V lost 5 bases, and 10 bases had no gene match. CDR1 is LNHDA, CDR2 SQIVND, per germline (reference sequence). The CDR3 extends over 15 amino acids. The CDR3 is CASSSQGARSTEAFF. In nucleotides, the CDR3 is TGTGCCAGTAGTTCCCAGGGGGCGCGGAGTACTGAAGCTTTCTTT.

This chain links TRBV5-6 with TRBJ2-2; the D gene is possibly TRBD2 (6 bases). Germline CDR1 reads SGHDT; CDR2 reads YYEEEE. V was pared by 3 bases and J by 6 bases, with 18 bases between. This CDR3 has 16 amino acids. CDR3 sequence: CASSSQGRRTAGELFF. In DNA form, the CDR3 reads TGTGCCAGCAGCTCTCAAGGGAGGAGGACGGCCGGGGAGCTGTTTTTT.

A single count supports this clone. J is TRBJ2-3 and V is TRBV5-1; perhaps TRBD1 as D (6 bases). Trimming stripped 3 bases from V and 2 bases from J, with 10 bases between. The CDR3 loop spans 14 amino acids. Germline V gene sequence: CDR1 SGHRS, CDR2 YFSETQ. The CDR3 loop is CASSSGQFTDTQYF. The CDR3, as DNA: TGCGCCAGCAGCTCAGGACAGTTCACAGATACGCAGTATTTT. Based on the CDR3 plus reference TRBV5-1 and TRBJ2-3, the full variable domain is KAGVTQTPRYLIKTRGQQVTLSCSPISGHRSVSWYQQTPGQGLQFLFEYFSETQRNKGNFPGRFSGRQFSNSRSEMNVSTLELGDSALYLCASSSGQFTDTQYFGPGTRLTVL.

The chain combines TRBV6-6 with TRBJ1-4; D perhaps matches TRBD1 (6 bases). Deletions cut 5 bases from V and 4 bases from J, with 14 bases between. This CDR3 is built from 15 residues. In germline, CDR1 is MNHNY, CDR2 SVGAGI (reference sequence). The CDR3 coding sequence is TGTGCCAGCAGTAAGCTTCGACAGGTTAATGAAAAACTGTTTTTT. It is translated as CASSKLRQVNEKLFF.

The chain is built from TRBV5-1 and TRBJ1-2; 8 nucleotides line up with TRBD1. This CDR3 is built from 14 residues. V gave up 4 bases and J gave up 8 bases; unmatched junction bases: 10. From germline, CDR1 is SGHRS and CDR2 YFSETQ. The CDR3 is CASSQTTGVGGYTF. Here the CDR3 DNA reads TGCGCCAGCAGCCAGACGACAGGGGTGGGAGGCTACACCTTC.

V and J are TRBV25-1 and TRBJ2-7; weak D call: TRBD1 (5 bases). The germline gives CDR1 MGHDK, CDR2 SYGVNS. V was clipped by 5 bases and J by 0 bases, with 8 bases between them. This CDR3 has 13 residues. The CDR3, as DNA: TGTGCCAGCAGTCAGACAGACTCCTACGAGCAGTACTTC. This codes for CASSQTDSYEQYF.

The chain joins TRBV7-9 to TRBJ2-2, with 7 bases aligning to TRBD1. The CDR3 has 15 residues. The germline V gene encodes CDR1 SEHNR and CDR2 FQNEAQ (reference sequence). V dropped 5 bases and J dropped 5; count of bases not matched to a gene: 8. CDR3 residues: CASSPWGQRTGELFF. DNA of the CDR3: TGTGCCAGCAGCCCGTGGGGACAGCGAACCGGGGAGCTGTTTTTT.

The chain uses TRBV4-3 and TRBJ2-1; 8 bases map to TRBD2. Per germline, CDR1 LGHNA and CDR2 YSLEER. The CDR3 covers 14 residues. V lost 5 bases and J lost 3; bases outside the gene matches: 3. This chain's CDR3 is CASSLGTSYNEQFF. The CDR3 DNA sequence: TGCGCCAGCAGCTTAGGGACTAGCTACAATGAGCAGTTCTTC.

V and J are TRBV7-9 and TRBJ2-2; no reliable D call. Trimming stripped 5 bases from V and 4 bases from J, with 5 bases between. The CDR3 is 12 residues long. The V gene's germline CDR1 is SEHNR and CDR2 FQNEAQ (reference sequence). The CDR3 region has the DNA TGTGCCAGCAGCACCTTCACCGGGGAGCTGTTTTTT. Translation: CASSTFTGELFF. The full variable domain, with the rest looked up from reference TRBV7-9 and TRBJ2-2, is DTGVSQNPRHKITKRGQNVTFRCDPISEHNRLYWYRQTLGQGPEFLTYFQNEAQLEKSRLLSDRFSAERPKGSFSTLEIQRTEQGDSAMYLCASSTFTGELFFGEGSRLTVL.

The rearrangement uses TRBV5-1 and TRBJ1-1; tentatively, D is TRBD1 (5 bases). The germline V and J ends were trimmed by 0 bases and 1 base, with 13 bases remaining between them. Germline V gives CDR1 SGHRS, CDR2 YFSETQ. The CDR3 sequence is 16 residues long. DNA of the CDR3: TGCGCCAGCAGCTTGGCCATGACAGCCACGAACACTGAAGCTTTCTTT. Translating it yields CASSLAMTATNTEAFF.

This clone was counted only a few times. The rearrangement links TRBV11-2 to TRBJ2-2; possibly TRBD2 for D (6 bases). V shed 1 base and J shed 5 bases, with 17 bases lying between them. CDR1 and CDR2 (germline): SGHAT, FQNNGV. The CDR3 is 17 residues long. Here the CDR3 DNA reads TGTGCCAGCAGCTTAGTACCGAAGGGAGGATCAACCGGGGAGCTGTTTTTT. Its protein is CASSLVPKGGSTGELFF.

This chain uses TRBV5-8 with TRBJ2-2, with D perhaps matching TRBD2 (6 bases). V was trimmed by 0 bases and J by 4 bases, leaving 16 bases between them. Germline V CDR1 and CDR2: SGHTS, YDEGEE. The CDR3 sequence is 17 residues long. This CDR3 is CASSLALGGSGTGELFF. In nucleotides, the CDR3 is TGTGCCAGCAGCTTGGCGCTGGGGGGATCTGGCACCGGGGAGCTGTTTTTT.

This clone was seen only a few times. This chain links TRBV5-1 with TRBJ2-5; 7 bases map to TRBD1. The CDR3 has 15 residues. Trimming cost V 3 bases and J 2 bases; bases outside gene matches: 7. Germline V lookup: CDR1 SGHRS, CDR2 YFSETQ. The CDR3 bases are TGCGCCAGCAGCTCGAATGGGGGACAGCAAGAGACCCAGTACTTC. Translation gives CASSSNGGQQETQYF.

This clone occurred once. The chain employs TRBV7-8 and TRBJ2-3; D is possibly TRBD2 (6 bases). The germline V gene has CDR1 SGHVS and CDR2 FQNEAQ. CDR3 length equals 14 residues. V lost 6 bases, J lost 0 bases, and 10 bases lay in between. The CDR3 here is CASSRDLSTDTQYF. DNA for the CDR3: TGTGCCAGCAGTAGGGACTTGAGCACAGATACGCAGTATTTT.

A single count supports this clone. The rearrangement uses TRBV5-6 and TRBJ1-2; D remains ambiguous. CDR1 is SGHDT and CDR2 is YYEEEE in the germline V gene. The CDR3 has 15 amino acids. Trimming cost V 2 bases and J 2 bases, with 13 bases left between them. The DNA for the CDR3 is TGTGCCAGCAGCTTCCCTTCCCGAACGAACTATGGCTACACCTTC. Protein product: CASSFPSRTNYGYTF.

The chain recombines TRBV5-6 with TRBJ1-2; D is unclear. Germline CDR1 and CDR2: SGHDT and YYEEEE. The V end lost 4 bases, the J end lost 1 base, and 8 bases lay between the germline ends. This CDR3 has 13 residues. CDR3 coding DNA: TGTGCCAGCAGCGAGGGTCTTAACTATGGCTACACCTTC. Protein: CASSEGLNYGYTF.

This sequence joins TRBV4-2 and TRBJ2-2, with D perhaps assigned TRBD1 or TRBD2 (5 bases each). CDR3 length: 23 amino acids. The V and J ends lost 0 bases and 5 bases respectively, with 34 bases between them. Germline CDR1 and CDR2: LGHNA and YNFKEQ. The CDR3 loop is CASSQDFYLEGIRQMRATGELFF. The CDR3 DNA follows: TGTGCCAGCAGCCAAGATTTCTATCTCGAGGGGATAAGACAGATGAGAGCTACCGGGGAGCTGTTTTTT.